The 9 T cell receptor beta chains below come from one sample, sequenced in a study of vaccination effects on CD4 cells after COVID-19. After expansion with viral peptide pools in the ViraFEST assay, antigen-specific CD4+ T cells were sequenced. Investigators separated out CD4+ T cells once about eleven days of culture had passed. Each person got two doses of an mRNA SARS-CoV-2 vaccine, BNT162b2 or mRNA-1273. Clones were sequenced by immunoSEQ multiplex PCR, and TCRdb holds only the in-frame ones, with some missing. This table holds about 13,000 clones, 55% to 85% found once. What these receptors recognize is not known. Specimen: CD4+ T cells from PBMCs cultured with SARS-CoV-2 spike peptides, collected after COVID-19 vaccination. The receptor source for this set is a human donor who received a COVID-19 vaccine.

In this sample, this clone turned up once. The CDR3 is CASSAAPTGAKNIQYF. CDR3 coding DNA: TGTGCCAGCAGTGCGGCTCCGACAGGGGCCAAAAACATTCAGTACTTC. The chain recombines TRBV6-1 with TRBJ2-4; 7 bases are shared with TRBD1. Looked up from germline, CDR1 is MNHNS and CDR2 is SASEGT. CDR3 length equals 16 residues. The junction had 7 bases not matched to a gene; V was cut back by 4 bases and J by 1 base.

The J gene is TRBJ2-3, the V gene TRBV29-1, with D perhaps matching TRBD2 (6 bases). Germline-derived CDR1 and CDR2 are SQVTM and ANQGSEA. The CDR3 sequence is 13 residues long. The ends were cut back, 3 bases at V and 5 bases at J, with 12 bases in the middle. In nucleotides, the CDR3 is TGCAGCGTTGACGGGGGTACGCTAGATACGCAGTATTTT. Translation: CSVDGGTLDTQYF.

This clone is a singleton in its sample. The chain carries TRBV27 and TRBJ2-2; D could derive from TRBD1 or TRBD2 (5 bases each). CDR3 length: 15 amino acids. The germline V and J ends were trimmed by 5 bases and 4 bases, with 14 bases remaining between them. CDR1 and CDR2 from the germline V gene are MNHEY and SMNVEV (reference sequence). CDR3: CASSLYPGRTGELFF. In DNA, the CDR3 is TGTGCCAGCAGTCTTTATCCGGGACGCACCGGGGAGCTGTTTTTT.

The chain joins TRBV12-5 to TRBJ2-7, with unresolved D. This CDR3 comprises 15 residues. Germline V gives CDR1 LGHNT, CDR2 FRNRAP. Trimming removed 4 bases from V and 0 bases from J, with 13 bases in between. CDR3 loop: CASGSGPPHSYEQYF. The CDR3 region has the DNA TGTGCTAGTGGTTCTGGCCCACCTCACTCCTACGAGCAGTACTTC.

V gene TRBV3-1 (or the pseudogene TRBV3-2) combines with J gene TRBJ2-7; D remains unclear. V was cut by 1 base and J by 9 bases, with 10 bases left in between. The germline V gene has CDR1 LGHDT and CDR2 YNNKEL (reference sequence). The CDR3 consists of 12 residues. The DNA for the CDR3 is TGTGCCAGCAGCCAAGGAGTTGCGGCGCAGTACTTC. As protein: CASSQGVAAQYF.

V is TRBV4-3 and J is TRBJ1-3, with a tentative D call TRBD1 (5 bases). Trimming took 0 bases from V and 9 from J, leaving 15 bases between them. CDR3 length: 15 amino acids. Per the germline V gene, CDR1 is LGHNA and CDR2 is YSLEER. Here the CDR3 DNA reads TGCGCCAGCAGCCAAGACGCAGGGATTGGGAGCACCATATATTTT. Protein: CASSQDAGIGSTIYF.

The rearrangement uses TRBV25-1 and TRBJ2-6, with D tentatively TRBD2 (7 bases). V was clipped by 7 bases and J by 15 bases, with 16 bases between them. CDR3 size: 12 residues. Germline V gene lookup returns CDR1 MGHDK and CDR2 SYGVNS. DNA of the CDR3: TGTGCCAGCACGGGGGGCCGGGGAGACCTGACTTTC. Translating gives CASTGGRGDLTF.

This rearrangement joins TRBV7-9 to TRBJ1-1, with TRBD1 identical over 8 bases. This CDR3 spans 14 amino acids. Per germline, CDR1 SEHNR and CDR2 FQNEAQ (reference sequence). Germline trimming cut 4 bases from V and 10 bases from J; bases unmatched to any gene: 11. The CDR3 coding sequence is TGTGCCAGCAGCTCATCGGACAGGGAGGTAGGAGCTTTCTTT. Protein: CASSSSDREVGAFF.

The chain carries TRBV6-4 and TRBJ1-1; D is uncertain. CDR1 is MRHNA and CDR2 is SNTAGT in the germline V gene. V was clipped by 0 bases and J by 5 bases, with 7 bases between them. The CDR3 runs to 13 residues. This CDR3 is CASSDSAGTEAFF. For the CDR3, the DNA is TGTGCCAGCAGTGACTCGGCGGGAACTGAAGCTTTCTTT.